This T cell receptor (beta chain) was captured by sequencing in a study of read filtering for tumor transcriptome and immune sequencing. Overall study: Patients were some 16 male and around 13 female, mean age around 66 years, range about 47 to 85.

Every patient had bone marrow sampled while the disease was active. This clonotype was detected many times. The library was built from about 400 ng RNA with molecular barcoded adaptors for alpha/delta and beta/gamma chains. TCRdb reprocessed the reads with MiXCR, giving one entry per CDR3 protein. This sample has 60,000 to 80,000 distinct CDR3 sequences, with around 14% found just once. Sequencing used a population of CD138-negative cells sorted from bone marrow. The source is a donor over 35 with multiple myeloma.

The chain's CDR3 is CASSYGTSSYEQYF. In DNA form, the CDR3 reads TGTGCCAGCAGTTACGGGACTAGCTCCTACGAGCAGTACTTC. The chain combines TRBV6-2 or TRBV6-3 with TRBJ2-7; 8 nucleotides agree with TRBD2. Looked up from germline, CDR1 is MNHEY and CDR2 is SVGEGT. The V and J ends lost 2 bases and 0 bases, in that order; junction bases with no gene match: 0. The CDR3 consists of 14 residues.